This TCR beta chain was profiled in a study of CD8+CD57+ T cells in acquired aplastic anemia. Germline values: CDR1 SGHTA, CDR2 FQGNSA. This CDR3 contains 14 residues. For CDR3 and TCR beta VDJ profiling, genomic DNA was the template used. Using its own MiXCR run on the reads, TCRdb lists one record per CDR3 protein. The sample yields 400,000 to 450,000 distinct CDR3 sequences, approximately 70% seen once. This clonotype was detected once. At one boundary the junction diverges from the germline segment, which might be a read error. Sequencing was carried out using sorted CD4+, CD8+, or CD8+CD57+ T cells (not recorded which) from PBMCs. The clonotype comes from a human donor in good health, serving as a control. The genes are TRBV7-2 and TRBJ1-6, with D maybe TRBD1 (6 bases). The CDR3 sequence is CASSVHREETPHLF. The CDR3 region has the DNA TGTGCCAGCAGCGTACACAGGGAAGAGACACCGCACCTCTTT. Looking up the rest from reference TRBV7-2 and TRBJ1-6 gives the full variable domain: GAGVSQSPSNKVTEKGKDVELRCDPISGHTALYWYRQSLGQGLEFLIYFQGNSAPDKSGLPSDRFSAERTGGSVSTLTIQRTQQEDSAVYLCASSVHREETPHLFGNGTRLTVT.